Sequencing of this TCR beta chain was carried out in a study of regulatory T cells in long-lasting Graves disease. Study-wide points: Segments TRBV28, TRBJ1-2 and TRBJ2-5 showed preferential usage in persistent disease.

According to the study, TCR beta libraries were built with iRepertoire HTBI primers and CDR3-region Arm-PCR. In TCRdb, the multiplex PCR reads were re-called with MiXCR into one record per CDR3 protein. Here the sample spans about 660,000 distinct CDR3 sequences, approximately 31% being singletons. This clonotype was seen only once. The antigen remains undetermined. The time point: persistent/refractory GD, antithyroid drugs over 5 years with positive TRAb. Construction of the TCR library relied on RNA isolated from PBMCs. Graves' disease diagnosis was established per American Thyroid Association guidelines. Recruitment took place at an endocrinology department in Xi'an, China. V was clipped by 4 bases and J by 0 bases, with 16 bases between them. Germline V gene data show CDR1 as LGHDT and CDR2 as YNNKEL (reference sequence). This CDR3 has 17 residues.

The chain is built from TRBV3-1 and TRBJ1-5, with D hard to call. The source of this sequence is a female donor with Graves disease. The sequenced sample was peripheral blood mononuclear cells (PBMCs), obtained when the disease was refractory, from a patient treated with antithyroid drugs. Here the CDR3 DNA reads TGTGCCAGCAGCCGGATGTCAGAAATTTATAGCAATCAGCCCCAGCATTTT. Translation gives CASSRMSEIYSNQPQHF.